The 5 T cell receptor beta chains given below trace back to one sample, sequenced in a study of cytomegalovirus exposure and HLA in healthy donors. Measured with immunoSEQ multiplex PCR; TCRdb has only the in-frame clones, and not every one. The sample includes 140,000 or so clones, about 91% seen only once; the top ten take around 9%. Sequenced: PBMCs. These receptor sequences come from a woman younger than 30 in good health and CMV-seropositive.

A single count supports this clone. Here the CDR3 reads CASRAQGPGELFF. The CDR3 region has the DNA TGTGCCAGCAGAGCCCAGGGCCCCGGGGAGCTGTTTTTT. This sequence joins TRBV2 and TRBJ2-2; weak D call: TRBD1 (5 bases). Trimming left V 6 bases short and J 6 bases short, with 11 bases between. This CDR3 has 13 amino acids. Germline values: CDR1 SNHLY, CDR2 FYNNEI.

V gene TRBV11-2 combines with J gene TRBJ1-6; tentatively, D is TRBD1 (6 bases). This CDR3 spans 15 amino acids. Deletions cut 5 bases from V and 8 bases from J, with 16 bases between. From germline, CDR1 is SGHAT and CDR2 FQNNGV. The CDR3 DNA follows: TGTGCCAGCAGCCTCGAAGCGGGGGCGGATTCACCCCTCCACTTT. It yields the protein CASSLEAGADSPLHF.

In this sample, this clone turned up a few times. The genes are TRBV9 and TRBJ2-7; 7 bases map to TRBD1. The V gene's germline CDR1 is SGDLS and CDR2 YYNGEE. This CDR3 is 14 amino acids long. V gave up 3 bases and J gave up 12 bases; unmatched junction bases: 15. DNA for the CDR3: TGTGCCAGCAGCGAGTGGGACAGCAATGGCCCGGCGTACTTC. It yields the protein CASSEWDSNGPAYF.

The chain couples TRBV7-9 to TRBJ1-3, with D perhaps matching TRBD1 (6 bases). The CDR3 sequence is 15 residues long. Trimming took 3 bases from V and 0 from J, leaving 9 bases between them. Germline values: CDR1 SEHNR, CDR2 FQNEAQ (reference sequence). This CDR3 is CASSFETGSGNTIYF. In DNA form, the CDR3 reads TGTGCCAGCAGCTTTGAGACAGGCTCTGGAAACACCATATATTTT.

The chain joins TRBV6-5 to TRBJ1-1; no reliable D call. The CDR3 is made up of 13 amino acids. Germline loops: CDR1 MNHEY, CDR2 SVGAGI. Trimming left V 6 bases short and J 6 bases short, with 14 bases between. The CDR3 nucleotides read TGTGCCAGCAGCCGCGGGGTGATCTCTGAAGCTTTCTTT. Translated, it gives CASSRGVISEAFF.